The count of the clone carrying this T cell receptor (beta chain) is one. The CDR3 extends over 14 amino acids. V was shortened by 1 base and J by 4 bases, with 9 bases between the two germline ends. Per germline, CDR1 LGHDT and CDR2 YNNKEL (reference sequence). The assay was immunoSEQ multiplex PCR, and TCRdb's table has in-frame clones only and misses some. There are 470,000 or so clones in the sample; 70% to 90% occur only once, and just under 2% lies in the top ten. The source of the sample is a study of blood T cell repertoires in COVID-19. Participant age was roughly 18 to 90 years, and participants resided in around 24 US areas. Participants' own reports of clinical history determined their cohort assignment.

The sequenced material came from PBMCs or T cells enriched from blood (not recorded which). This sequence joins TRBV3-1 (or the pseudogene TRBV3-2) and TRBJ2-3; perhaps TRBD1 as D (5 bases). The origin of this receptor is a woman aged 18 to 35 with acute COVID-19. In DNA form, the CDR3 reads TGTGCCAGCAGCCAAGGCGTAGGGGCAGATACGCAGTATTTT. Encoded protein: CASSQGVGADTQYF.